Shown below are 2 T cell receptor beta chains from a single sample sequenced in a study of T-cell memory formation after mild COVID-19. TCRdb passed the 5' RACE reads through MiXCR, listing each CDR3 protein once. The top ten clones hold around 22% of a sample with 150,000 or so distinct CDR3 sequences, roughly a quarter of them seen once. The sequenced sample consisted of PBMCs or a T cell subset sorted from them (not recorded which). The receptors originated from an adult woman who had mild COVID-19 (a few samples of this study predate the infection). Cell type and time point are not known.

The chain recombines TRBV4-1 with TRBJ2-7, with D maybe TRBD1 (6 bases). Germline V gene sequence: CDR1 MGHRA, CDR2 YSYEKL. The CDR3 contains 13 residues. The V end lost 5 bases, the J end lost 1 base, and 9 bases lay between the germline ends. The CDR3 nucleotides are TGCGCCAGCAGCTTCGGACAGTCCTACGAGCAGTACTTC. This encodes CASSFGQSYEQYF.

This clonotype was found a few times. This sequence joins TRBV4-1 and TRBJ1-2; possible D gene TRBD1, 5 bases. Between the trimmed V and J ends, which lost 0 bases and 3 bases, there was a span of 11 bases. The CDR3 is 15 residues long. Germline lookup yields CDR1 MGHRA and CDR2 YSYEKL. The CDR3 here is CASSQEGGQYYGYTF. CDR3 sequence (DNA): TGCGCCAGCAGCCAAGAGGGTGGACAATACTATGGCTACACCTTC.